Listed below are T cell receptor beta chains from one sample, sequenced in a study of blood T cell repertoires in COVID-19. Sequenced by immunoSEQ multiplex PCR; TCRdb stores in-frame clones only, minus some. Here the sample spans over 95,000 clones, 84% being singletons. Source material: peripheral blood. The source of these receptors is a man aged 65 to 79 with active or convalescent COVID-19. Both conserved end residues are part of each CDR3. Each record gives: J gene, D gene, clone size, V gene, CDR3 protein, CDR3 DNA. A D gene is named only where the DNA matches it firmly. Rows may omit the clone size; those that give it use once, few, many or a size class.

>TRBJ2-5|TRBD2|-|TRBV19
CASSMGLAGETQYF
TGTGCCAGTAGTATGGGCCTAGCGGGAGAGACCCAGTACTTC
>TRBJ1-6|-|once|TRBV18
CASSPRRVSQGQNSPLHF
TGTGCCAGCTCACCACGAAGGGTCAGTCAGGGGCAAAATTCACCCCTCCACTTT
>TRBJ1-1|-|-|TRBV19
CASSIVRNTEAFF
TGTGCCAGTAGTATCGTCAGGAACACTGAAGCTTTCTTT
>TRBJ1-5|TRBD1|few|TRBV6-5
CASRAGTGNNQPQHF
TGTGCCAGCAGAGCCGGGACAGGGAACAATCAGCCCCAGCATTTT
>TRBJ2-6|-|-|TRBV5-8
CASPRGRLSGANVLTF
TGTGCCAGCCCCCGGGGTCGACTCTCTGGGGCCAACGTCCTGACTTTC
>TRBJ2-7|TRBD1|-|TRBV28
CASSRPGTGRGYEQYF
TGTGCCAGCAGTCGTCCCGGGACAGGGAGAGGATACGAGCAGTACTTC
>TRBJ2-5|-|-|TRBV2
CASSYSLETQYF
TGTGCCAGCAGTTACTCTCTAGAGACCCAGTACTTC
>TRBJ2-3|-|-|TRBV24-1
CATSDPGQVTDTQYF
TGTGCCACCAGTGACCCGGGACAAGTCACAGATACGCAGTATTTT
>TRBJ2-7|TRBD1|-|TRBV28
CASSSPGQGNEQYF
TGTGCCAGCAGTTCGCCGGGACAGGGTAACGAGCAGTACTTC
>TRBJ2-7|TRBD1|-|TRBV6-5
CASTGQGDYEQYF
TGTGCCAGCACGGGACAGGGGGACTACGAGCAGTACTTC
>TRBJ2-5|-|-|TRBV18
CASSPLGVTLGETQYF
TGTGCCAGCTCACCACTCGGCGTGACACTTGGTGAGACCCAGTACTTC
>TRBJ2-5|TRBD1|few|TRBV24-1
CATGDREREYF
TGTGCCACCGGGGACAGGGAGCGAGAGTACTTC
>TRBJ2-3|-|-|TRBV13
CASSPTKADTQYF
TGTGCCAGCAGCCCCACGAAAGCGGATACGCAGTATTTT
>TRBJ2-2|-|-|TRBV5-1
CASSSTSITGELFF
TGCGCCAGCAGCTCGACTAGTATCACCGGGGAGCTGTTTTTT
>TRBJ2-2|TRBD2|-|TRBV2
CASTRLAGSATGELFF
TGTGCCAGCACTAGACTAGCGGGGTCCGCAACGGGGGAGCTGTTTTTT
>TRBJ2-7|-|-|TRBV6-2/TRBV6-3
CASRRGASYEQYF
TGTGCCAGCCGCCGCGGGGCTTCCTACGAGCAGTACTTC
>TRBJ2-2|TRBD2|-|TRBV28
CASSLGGTSTGELFF
TGTGCCAGCAGTTTAGGGGGGACTAGCACCGGGGAGCTGTTTTTT
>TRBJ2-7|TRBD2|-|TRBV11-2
CASGGTSYDEQYF
TGTGCCAGCGGAGGGACTAGCTATGACGAGCAGTACTTC
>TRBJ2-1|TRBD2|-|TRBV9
CASSVSGGSYNEQFF
TGTGCCAGCAGCGTTAGCGGGGGGTCTTACAATGAGCAGTTCTTC
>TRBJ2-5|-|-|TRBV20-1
CSAAGEETQYF
TGCAGTGCGGCAGGGGAAGAGACCCAGTACTTC
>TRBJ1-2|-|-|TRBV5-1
CASSFDGGSYGYTF
TGCGCCAGCAGTTTCGACGGGGGAAGTTATGGCTACACCTTC
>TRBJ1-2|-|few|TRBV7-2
CASSPGVGGIYGYTF
TGTGCCAGCAGCCCCGGGGTAGGGGGTATCTATGGCTACACCTTC
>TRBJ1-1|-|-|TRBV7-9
CASSLLGANTEAFF
TGTGCCAGCAGCTTATTAGGGGCGAACACTGAAGCTTTCTTT
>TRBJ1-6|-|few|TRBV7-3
CASSLGTAGSPLHF
TGTGCCAGCAGCTTAGGGACTGCGGGGTCACCCCTCCACTTT
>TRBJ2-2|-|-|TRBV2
CASSEARSGELFF
TGTGCCAGCAGTGAAGCCCGGTCCGGGGAGCTGTTTTTT
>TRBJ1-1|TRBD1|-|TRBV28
CASSPSGGWTGLTEAFF
TGTGCCAGCAGCCCCTCCGGGGGTTGGACAGGGTTGACTGAAGCTTTCTTT
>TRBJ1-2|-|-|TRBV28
CASSEYRVGGYTF
TGTGCCAGCAGTGAGTACAGGGTAGGTGGCTACACCTTC
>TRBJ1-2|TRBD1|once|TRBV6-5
CASSPDRGRGGYTF
TGTGCCAGCAGCCCGGACAGGGGGCGCGGTGGCTACACCTTC
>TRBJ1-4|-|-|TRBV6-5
CASSYSGGKLFF
TGTGCCAGCAGTTATTCGGGGGGAAAACTGTTTTTT
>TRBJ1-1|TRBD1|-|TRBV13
CASRLTGRGTEAFF
TGTGCCAGCAGACTGACAGGGCGAGGAACTGAAGCTTTCTTT
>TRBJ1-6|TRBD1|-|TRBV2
CASSDGTAPNSPLHF
TGTGCCAGCAGTGATGGGACAGCCCCGAATTCACCCCTCCACTTT
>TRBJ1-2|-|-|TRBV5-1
CASSSELGANYGYTF
TGCGCCAGCAGCTCCGAATTGGGCGCTAACTATGGCTACACCTTC
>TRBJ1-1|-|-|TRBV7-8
CASSSDRNTEAFF
TGTGCCAGCAGCTCTGACAGGAACACTGAAGCTTTCTTT
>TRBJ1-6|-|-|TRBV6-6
CASSYDSNSPLHF
TGTGCCAGCAGTTACGACAGTAATTCACCCCTCCACTTT
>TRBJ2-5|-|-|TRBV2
CASAQTRQQETQYF
TGTGCCAGCGCCCAGACAAGGCAACAAGAGACCCAGTACTTC
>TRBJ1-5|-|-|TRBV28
CASSLSTGSNQPQHF
TGTGCCAGCAGTTTAAGCACAGGGAGCAATCAGCCCCAGCATTTT
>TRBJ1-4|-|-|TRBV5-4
CASSFKTDNEKLFF
TGTGCCAGCAGCTTCAAAACAGATAATGAAAAACTGTTTTTT